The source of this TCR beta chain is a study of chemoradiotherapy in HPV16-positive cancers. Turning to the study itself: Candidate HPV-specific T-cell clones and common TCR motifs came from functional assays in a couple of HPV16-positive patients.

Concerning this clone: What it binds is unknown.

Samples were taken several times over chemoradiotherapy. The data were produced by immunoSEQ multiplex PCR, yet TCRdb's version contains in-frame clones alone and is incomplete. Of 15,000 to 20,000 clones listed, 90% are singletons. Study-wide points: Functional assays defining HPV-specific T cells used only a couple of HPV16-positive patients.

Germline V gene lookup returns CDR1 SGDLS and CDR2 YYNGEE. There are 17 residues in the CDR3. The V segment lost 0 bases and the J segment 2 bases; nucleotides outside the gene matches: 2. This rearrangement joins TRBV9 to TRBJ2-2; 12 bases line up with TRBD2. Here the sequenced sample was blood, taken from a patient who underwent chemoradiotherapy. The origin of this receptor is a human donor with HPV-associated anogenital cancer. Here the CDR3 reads CASSVGLAGVNTGELFF. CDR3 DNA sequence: TGTGCCAGCAGCGTAGGACTAGCGGGGGTCAACACCGGGGAGCTGTTTTTT. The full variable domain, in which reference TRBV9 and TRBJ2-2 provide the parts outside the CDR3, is DSGVTQTPKHLITATGQRVTLRCSPRSGDLSVYWYQQSLDQGLQFLIQYYNGEERAKGNILERFSAQQFPDLHSELNLSSLELGDSALYFCASSVGLAGVNTGELFFGEGSRLTVL.